The 17 T cell receptor beta chains below all came from one sample that was sequenced in a study of CD8 T cells in ankylosing spondylitis. MiXCR, applied by TCRdb to the 5' RACE reads, yields one record per CDR3 protein. The data show 36,000 or so distinct CDR3 sequences, about 6% seen once. Source material: blood, either unsorted or a sorted T cell fraction (not recorded which). Receptor source: a male donor with ankylosing spondylitis or in good health (not recorded which).

At least ten counts were recorded for this clonotype. J is TRBJ2-7 and V is TRBV5-1; D is ambiguous. The CDR3 is made up of 14 amino acids. The V gene lost 7 bases and the J gene lost 6 bases, with 20 bases spanning the gap. Per the germline V gene, CDR1 is SGHRS and CDR2 is YFSETQ. Written as DNA, the CDR3 is TGCGCCAGCTCCCCTCGTAGAGCACTGATCGAGCAGTACTTC. It translates to CASSPRRALIEQYF.

This clonotype occurred many times. This chain joins TRBV4-3 and TRBJ2-4, with 9 positions matching TRBD1. Germline V gene data show CDR1 as LGHNA and CDR2 as YSLEER. Losses at the gene ends were 0 bases for V and 8 bases for J; bases not matched to a gene: 5. This CDR3 has 15 residues. The CDR3 is CASSQDDRGSDIQYF. The CDR3 nucleotides are TGCGCCAGCAGCCAAGATGACAGGGGGAGCGACATTCAGTACTTC.

At least ten counts were recorded for this clonotype. The chain is built from TRBV15 and TRBJ2-5; 7 bases map to TRBD2. The CDR3 covers 18 residues. CDR1 is LNHNV, CDR2 YYDKDF, per germline (reference sequence). With V trimmed by 3 bases and J by 5 bases, 18 bases remained unmatched. The chain's CDR3 is CATSSGLDLPKSRETQYF. CDR3 bases: TGTGCCACCAGCAGTGGACTAGACCTCCCGAAAAGTCGGGAGACCCAGTACTTC. The variable domain in full, with the rest retrieved from reference TRBV15 and TRBJ2-5, is DAMVIQNPRYQVTQFGKPVTLSCSQTLNHNVMYWYQQKSSQAPKLLFHYYDKDFNNEADTPDNFQSRRPNTSFCFLDIRSPGLGDTAMYLCATSSGLDLPKSRETQYFGPGTRLLVL.

This clonotype was counted between two and nine times. The V and J genes are TRBV18 and TRBJ1-2; D call uncertain. This CDR3 has 12 amino acids. The V end lost 2 bases, the J end lost 6 bases, and 7 bases lay between the germline ends. Germline CDR1 reads KGHSH; CDR2 reads LQKENI. This CDR3 is CASSPRENGYTF. DNA for the CDR3: TGTGCCAGCTCACCAAGAGAGAATGGCTACACCTTC.

This clonotype was found many times. This chain uses TRBV5-1 with TRBJ2-1; 7 positions match TRBD1. The CDR3 runs to 15 residues. V shed 2 bases and J 5 bases; nucleotides not matched to a gene: 7. Germline V gene data show CDR1 as SGHRS and CDR2 as YFSETQ. Here the CDR3 DNA reads TGCGCCAGCAGCTTAGGAGACAGGGTGCACAATGAGCAGTTCTTC. Protein sequence: CASSLGDRVHNEQFF.

This clonotype appeared many times. The genes are TRBV5-1 and TRBJ2-5; unclear D gene. Germline V CDR1 and CDR2: SGHRS, YFSETQ. The CDR3 spans 14 residues. V was shortened by 0 bases and J by 2 bases, with 8 bases between the two germline ends. The CDR3 here is CASSLEVIQETQYF. In DNA, the CDR3 is TGCGCCAGCAGCTTGGAGGTTATACAAGAGACCCAGTACTTC.

This clonotype was seen repeatedly, ten times or more. The chain has TRBV18 and TRBJ2-7; D is ambiguous. This CDR3 contains 12 residues. V was shortened by 2 bases and J by 6 bases, with 8 bases between the two germline ends. The germline V gene encodes CDR1 KGHSH and CDR2 LQKENI. Here the CDR3 reads CASSPVVSEQYF. CDR3 in DNA: TGTGCCAGCTCACCAGTGGTCTCCGAGCAGTACTTC.

This clonotype ranks as medium-sized. DNA of the CDR3: TGTGCCAGCAGTCCCGATTGGGAGTATCAGCCCCAGCATTTT. Translating gives CASSPDWEYQPQHF. V and J are TRBV6-2 or TRBV6-3 and TRBJ1-5; D is uncertain. The CDR3 spans 14 residues. Germline V lookup: CDR1 MNHEY, CDR2 SVGEGT. Trimming pared 5 bases from V and 5 bases from J, leaving 13 bases between.

This clonotype was observed a handful of times. The rearrangement links TRBV5-1 to TRBJ2-1, with 9 bases fitting TRBD2. Germline trimming cut 5 bases from V and 4 bases from J; bases unmatched to any gene: 4. Per germline, CDR1 SGHRS and CDR2 YFSETQ. The CDR3 runs to 14 residues. CDR3 DNA sequence: TGCGCCAGCAGTTCCAGCGGGGGGTACAATGAGCAGTTCTTC. Protein: CASSSSGGYNEQFF.

This clonotype showed up just a few times. The chain links TRBV28 to TRBJ2-5; unclear D gene. This CDR3 has 15 residues. V dropped 2 bases and J dropped 4 bases, with 14 bases sitting between them. Looked up from germline, CDR1 is MDHEN and CDR2 is SYDVKM. CDR3 in amino acids: CASSLRLSKGETQYF. The CDR3 bases are TGTGCCAGCAGTTTAAGGCTCTCCAAGGGAGAGACCCAGTACTTC.

This clonotype appeared a few times. V usage is TRBV5-2 and J usage is TRBJ1-5; the table's D call of TRBD1 was not tested on the DNA. TRBV5-2 is a documented pseudogene. CDR3 length: 17 residues. The CDR3 nucleotides are TGTGCCAGGGGCCCCGGGACAGGGGTTTTAAGCAATCAGCCCCAGCATTTT. Translated, it gives CARGPGTGVLSNQPQHF.

This clonotype was seen repeatedly, ten times or more. The chain employs TRBV5-1 and TRBJ2-1; no clear D. V was shortened by 1 base and J by 3 bases, with 5 bases between the two germline ends. This CDR3 has 13 amino acids. Germline assignment: CDR1 SGHRS and CDR2 YFSETQ. The CDR3 region has the DNA TGCGCCAGCAGCTTGCGCGGCTACAATGAGCAGTTCTTC. This codes for CASSLRGYNEQFF.

This clonotype was counted ten times or more. J is TRBJ2-5 and V is TRBV6-5, with 7 bases identical to TRBD2. Germline V gives CDR1 MNHEY, CDR2 SVGAGI. CDR3 length: 14 residues. The V segment lost 3 bases and the J segment 4 bases; nucleotides outside the gene matches: 5. The CDR3 bases are TGTGCCAGCAGTTATAGGGGAGGGCTAGAGACCCAGTACTTC. It encodes CASSYRGGLETQYF.

This clonotype has ten or more counts. The genes are TRBV4-1 and TRBJ2-5; D not resolved. Trimming stripped 2 bases from V and 3 bases from J, with 13 bases between. Germline values: CDR1 MGHRA, CDR2 YSYEKL. The CDR3 loop spans 15 amino acids. The CDR3 bases are TGCGCCAGCAGCCAACTATCTTTAACTAAAGAGACCCAGTACTTC. Encoded protein: CASSQLSLTKETQYF.

In this sample, this clonotype turned up many times. This chain connects TRBV5-5 to TRBJ1-1, with 8 bases aligning to TRBD1. Per germline, CDR1 SGHKS and CDR2 YYEKEE (reference sequence). The CDR3 sequence is 14 residues long. J lost 1 base, V lost 4 bases, and 3 bases had no gene match. CDR3 amino acids: CASSPGTGNTEAFF. In nucleotides, the CDR3 is TGTGCCAGCAGCCCCGGGACAGGGAACACTGAAGCTTTCTTT.

V usage is TRBV6-2 or TRBV6-3 and J usage is TRBJ1-5, with a possible D match to TRBD1 (6 bases). V lost 5 bases and J lost 5, with 16 bases in between. Per the germline V gene, CDR1 is MNHEY and CDR2 is SVGEGT. There are 15 residues in the CDR3. CDR3 sequence reads: CASSTRTEVHQPQHF. The CDR3, as DNA: TGTGCCAGCAGTACTAGGACAGAAGTCCATCAGCCCCAGCATTTT.

This clonotype was seen ten or more times. V gene TRBV7-9 combines with J gene TRBJ2-7; the D is unclear. The V end was cut by 2 bases, the J end by 7 bases, with 12 bases between. Germline values: CDR1 SEHNR, CDR2 FQNEAQ (reference sequence). The CDR3 totals 13 residues. The CDR3, as DNA: TGTGCCAGCAGCTTACAGGCCGTTGCGGAGCAGTACTTC. This sequence encodes CASSLQAVAEQYF.